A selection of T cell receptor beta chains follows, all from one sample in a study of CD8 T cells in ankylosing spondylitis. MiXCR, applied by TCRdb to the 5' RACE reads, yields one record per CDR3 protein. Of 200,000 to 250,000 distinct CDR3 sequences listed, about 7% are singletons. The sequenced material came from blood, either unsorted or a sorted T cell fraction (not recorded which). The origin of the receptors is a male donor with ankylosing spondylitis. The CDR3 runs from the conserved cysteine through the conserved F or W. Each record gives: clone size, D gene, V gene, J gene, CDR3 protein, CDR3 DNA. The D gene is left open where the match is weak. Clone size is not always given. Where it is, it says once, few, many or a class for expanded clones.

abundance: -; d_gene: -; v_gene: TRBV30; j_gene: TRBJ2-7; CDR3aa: CAWSVGSAGHEQYF; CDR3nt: TGTGCCTGGAGTGTAGGGTCGGCAGGGCACGAGCAGTACTTC
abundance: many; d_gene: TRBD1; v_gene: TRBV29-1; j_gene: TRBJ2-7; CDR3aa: CSVVGQGPSYEQYF; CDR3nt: TGCAGCGTTGTAGGACAGGGACCCTCCTACGAGCAGTACTTC
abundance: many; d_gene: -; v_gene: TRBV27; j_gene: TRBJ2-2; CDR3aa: CASSLRHGELFF; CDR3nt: TGTGCCAGCAGTCTGCGACACGGGGAGCTGTTTTTT
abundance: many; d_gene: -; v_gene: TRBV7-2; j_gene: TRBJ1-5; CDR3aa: CASSSDSRPRKNQPQHF; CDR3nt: TGTGCCAGCAGCTCCGACAGCCGACCCAGAAAAAATCAGCCCCAGCATTTT
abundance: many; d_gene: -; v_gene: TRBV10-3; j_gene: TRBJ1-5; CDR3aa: CAISDGRSNQPQHF; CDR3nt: TGTGCCATCAGTGACGGACGCAGCAATCAGCCCCAGCATTTT
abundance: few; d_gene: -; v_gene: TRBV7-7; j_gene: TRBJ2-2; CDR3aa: CASSPGQWAGELFF; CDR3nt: TGTGCTAGCAGCCCAGGGCAGTGGGCCGGGGAGCTGTTTTTT
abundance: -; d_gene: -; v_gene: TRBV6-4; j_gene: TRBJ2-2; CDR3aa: CARLRDFDTGELFF; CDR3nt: TGTGCCAGACTCCGGGACTTTGACACCGGGGAGCTGTTTTTT
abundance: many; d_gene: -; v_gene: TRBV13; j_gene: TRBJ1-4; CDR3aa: CASSPNRATNEKLFF; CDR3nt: TGTGCCAGCAGCCCAAACCGTGCAACTAATGAAAAACTGTTTTTT
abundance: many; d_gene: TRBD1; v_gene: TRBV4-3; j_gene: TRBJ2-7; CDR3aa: CASSQDQGTGNSEQYF; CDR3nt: TGCGCCAGCAGCCAAGATCAGGGGACAGGGAACTCCGAGCAGTACTTC
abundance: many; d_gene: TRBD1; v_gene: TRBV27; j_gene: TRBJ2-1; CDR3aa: CASRTGGNEQFF; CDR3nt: TGTGCCAGCCGGACAGGGGGCAATGAGCAGTTCTTC
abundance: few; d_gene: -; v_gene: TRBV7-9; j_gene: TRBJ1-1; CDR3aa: CAIMDGMNTEAFF; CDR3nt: TGTGCCATCATGGACGGAATGAACACTGAAGCTTTCTTT
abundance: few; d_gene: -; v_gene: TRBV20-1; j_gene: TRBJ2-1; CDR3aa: CSARRAGGEWVEQFF; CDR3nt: TGCAGTGCTAGAAGGGCAGGCGGGGAGTGGGTAGAGCAGTTCTTC
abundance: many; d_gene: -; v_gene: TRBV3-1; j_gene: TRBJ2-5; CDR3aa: CASAYPGETQYF; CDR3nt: TGTGCCAGCGCTTATCCTGGGGAGACCCAGTACTTC
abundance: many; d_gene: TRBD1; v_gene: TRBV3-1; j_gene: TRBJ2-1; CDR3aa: CASSRQGRAYNEQFF; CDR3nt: TGTGCCAGCAGCCGACAGGGGAGAGCCTACAATGAGCAGTTCTTC
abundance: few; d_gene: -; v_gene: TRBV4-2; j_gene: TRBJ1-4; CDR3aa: CASSQGGQAVAGFREKLFF; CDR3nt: TGTGCCAGCAGCCAAGGGGGGCAGGCCGTAGCGGGCTTTAGAGAAAAACTGTTTTTT
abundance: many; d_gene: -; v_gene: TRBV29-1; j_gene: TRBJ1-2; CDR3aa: CSVELSGSYGYTF; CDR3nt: TGCAGCGTTGAGTTGTCGGGCTCATATGGCTACACCTTC
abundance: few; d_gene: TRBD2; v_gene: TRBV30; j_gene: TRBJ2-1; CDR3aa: CAWTPSGRPGNEQFF; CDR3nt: TGTGCCTGGACACCGAGCGGGAGGCCAGGGAATGAGCAGTTCTTC
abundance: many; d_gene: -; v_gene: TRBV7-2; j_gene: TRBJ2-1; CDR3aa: CASSLWQGTYNEQFF; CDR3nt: TGTGCCAGCAGCTTATGGCAGGGGACCTACAATGAGCAGTTCTTC
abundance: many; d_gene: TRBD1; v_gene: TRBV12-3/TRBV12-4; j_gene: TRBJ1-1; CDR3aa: CASSFGRGKMNTEAFF; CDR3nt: TGTGCCAGCAGTTTCGGCAGGGGGAAAATGAACACTGAAGCTTTCTTT
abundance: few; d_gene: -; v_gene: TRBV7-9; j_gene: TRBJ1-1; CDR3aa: CASSLVPYGQLTEAFF; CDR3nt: TGTGCCAGCAGCTTAGTACCATACGGACAGCTCACTGAAGCTTTCTTT
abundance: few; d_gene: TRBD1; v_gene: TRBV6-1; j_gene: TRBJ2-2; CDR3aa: CASNPTGGLGGTGELFF; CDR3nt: TGTGCCAGCAACCCGACAGGGGGCTTAGGGGGAACCGGGGAGCTGTTTTTT
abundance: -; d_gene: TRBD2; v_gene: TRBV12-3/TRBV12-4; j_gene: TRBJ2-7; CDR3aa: CASSWRGGMGDEQYF; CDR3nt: TGTGCCAGCAGTTGGCGCGGGGGGATGGGGGACGAGCAGTACTTC
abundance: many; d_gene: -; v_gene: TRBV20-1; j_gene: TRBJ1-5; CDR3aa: CSARDGESNQPQHF; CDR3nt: TGCAGTGCTAGAGACGGCGAAAGCAATCAGCCCCAGCATTTT
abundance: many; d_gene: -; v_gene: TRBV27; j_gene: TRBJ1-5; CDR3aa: CASSLEAGDQPQHF; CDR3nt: TGTGCCAGCAGTTTAGAGGCAGGGGATCAGCCCCAGCATTTT
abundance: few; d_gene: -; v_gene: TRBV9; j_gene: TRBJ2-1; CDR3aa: CASSVVSKHEQFF; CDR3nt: TGTGCCAGCAGCGTAGTGTCTAAGCATGAGCAGTTCTTC
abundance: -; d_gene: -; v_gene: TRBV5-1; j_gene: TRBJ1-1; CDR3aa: CASSRTGRQNTEAFF; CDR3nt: TGCGCCAGCAGCCGCACAGGGAGACAGAACACTGAAGCTTTCTTT
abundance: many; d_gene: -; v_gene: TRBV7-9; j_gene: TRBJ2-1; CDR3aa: CASSFTGPGVRNEQFF; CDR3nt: TGTGCCAGCAGCTTTACTGGCCCGGGGGTTAGGAATGAGCAGTTCTTC
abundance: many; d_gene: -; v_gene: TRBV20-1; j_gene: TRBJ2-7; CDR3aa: CSASYYEQYF; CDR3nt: TGCAGTGCTAGTTACTACGAGCAGTACTTC
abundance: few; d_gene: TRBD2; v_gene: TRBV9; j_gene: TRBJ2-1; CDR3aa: CASSVTPGGAEGYNEQFF; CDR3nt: TGTGCCAGCAGCGTAACTCCGGGGGGAGCGGAGGGCTACAATGAGCAGTTCTTC
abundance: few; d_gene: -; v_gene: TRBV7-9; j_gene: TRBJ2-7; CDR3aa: CASSRVGRGSSYEQYF; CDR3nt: TGTGCCAGCAGCCGGGTCGGCCGGGGGAGCTCCTACGAGCAGTACTTC
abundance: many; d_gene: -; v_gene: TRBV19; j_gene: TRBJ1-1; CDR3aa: CASSTTGRPNTEAFF; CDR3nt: TGTGCCAGTAGTACCACAGGGCGACCAAACACTGAAGCTTTCTTT
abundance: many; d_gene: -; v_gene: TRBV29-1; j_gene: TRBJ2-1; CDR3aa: CSALPGPPYNEQFF; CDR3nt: TGCAGCGCCCTACCGGGACCACCCTACAATGAGCAGTTCTTC
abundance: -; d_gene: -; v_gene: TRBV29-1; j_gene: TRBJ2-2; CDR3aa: CSYFRGGPYTGELFF; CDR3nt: TGCAGCTACTTTCGCGGAGGGCCATACACCGGGGAGCTGTTTTTT
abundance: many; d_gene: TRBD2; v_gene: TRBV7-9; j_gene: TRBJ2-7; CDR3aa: CASSIGRVGEQYF; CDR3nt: TGTGCCAGCAGCATAGGGAGGGTGGGCGAGCAGTACTTC
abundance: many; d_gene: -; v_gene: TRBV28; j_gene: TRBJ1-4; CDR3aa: CASRGVREEVDEKLFF; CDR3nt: TGTGCCAGCAGAGGGGTTAGGGAGGAGGTGGACGAAAAACTGTTTTTT
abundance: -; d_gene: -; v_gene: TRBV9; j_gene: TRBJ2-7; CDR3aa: CASSAPPGEQYF; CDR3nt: TGTGCCAGCAGCGCTCCACCGGGCGAGCAGTACTTC
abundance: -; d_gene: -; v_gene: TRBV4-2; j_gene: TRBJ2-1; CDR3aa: CASSQKGNEQFF; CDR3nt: TGTGCCAGCAGCCAAAAGGGGAATGAGCAGTTCTTC
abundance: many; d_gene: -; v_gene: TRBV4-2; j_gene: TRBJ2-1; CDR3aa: CASTLSVVSYNEQFF; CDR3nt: TGTGCCAGCACCCTAAGTGTAGTATCCTACAATGAGCAGTTCTTC
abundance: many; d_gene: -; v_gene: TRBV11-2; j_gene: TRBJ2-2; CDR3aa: CASSYMNTGELFF; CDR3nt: TGTGCCAGCAGCTACATGAACACCGGGGAGCTGTTTTTT
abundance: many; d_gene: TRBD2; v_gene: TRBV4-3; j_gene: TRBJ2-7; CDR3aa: CASSPEPGGSTYEQYF; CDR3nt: TGCGCCAGCAGCCCCGAACCCGGGGGGTCGACCTACGAGCAGTACTTC